The rows below give T cell receptor beta chains drawn from one sample of a study of blood T cell repertoires in COVID-19. Profiling relied on immunoSEQ multiplex PCR, and the TCRdb table lists in-frame clones only, not all of them. The table includes 150,000 to 200,000 clones, about 88% detected once. Material: peripheral blood. The receptor source for this set is a human donor in a cohort sampled during active COVID-19. Both conserved end residues are part of each CDR3. Each record gives: V gene, D gene, J gene, clone size, CDR3 DNA, CDR3 protein. D genes are given only for firm matches. Clone size is not always given. Where it is, it says once, few, many or a class for expanded clones.

TRBV2,TRBD1,TRBJ2-3,NA,TGTGCCAGTAGTTCGGCAGCAGGGGGAACAGATACGCAGTATTTT,CASSSAAGGTDTQYF
TRBV4-2,NA,TRBJ1-1,NA,TGTGCCAGCAGCCATGCTCTGGTGGGGGCGGTCACTGAAGCTTTCTTT,CASSHALVGAVTEAFF
TRBV6-2/TRBV6-3,TRBD2,TRBJ2-3,NA,TGTGCCAGCAGACCTAGCGGGGGGGCCTTTGATACGCAGTATTTT,CASRPSGGAFDTQYF
TRBV5-4,TRBD2,TRBJ2-3,once,TGTGCCAGCAGCTCGCCTATAGCGGGGGGCCTTAGCACAGATACGCAGTATTTT,CASSSPIAGGLSTDTQYF
TRBV24-1,TRBD1,TRBJ2-2,NA,TGTGCCACCAGTGATGCTGGGACAGGGGGCCGCACCGGGGAGCTGTTTTTT,CATSDAGTGGRTGELFF
TRBV2,NA,TRBJ1-1,NA,TGTGCCAGCAGCCCCTCGTCGGGGGGGAACACTGAAGCTTTCTTT,CASSPSSGGNTEAFF
TRBV27,TRBD2,TRBJ2-1,few,TGTGCCAGCAGTCTGGGGACTAGCGGGACGCATGAGCAGTTCTTC,CASSLGTSGTHEQFF
TRBV5-1,TRBD1,TRBJ2-2,NA,TGCGCCAGCAGCACTACAGGGGGGACCGGGGAGCTGTTTTTT,CASSTTGGTGELFF
TRBV27,NA,TRBJ1-5,NA,TGTGCCAGCAGCCGGACAGTGTCAAGCAATCAGCCCCAGCATTTT,CASSRTVSSNQPQHF
TRBV5-1,TRBD2,TRBJ2-1,NA,TGCGCCAGCAGCTTTAGCGGGAGGGCTGGTGAGCAGTTCTTC,CASSFSGRAGEQFF
TRBV7-9,NA,TRBJ2-7,NA,TGTGCCAGCAGCTCAGGAAAAGACCGAACCTACGAGCAGTACTTC,CASSSGKDRTYEQYF
TRBV9,NA,TRBJ1-2,NA,TGTGCCAGCAGCTCATACGGTGGCTACACCTTC,CASSSYGGYTF
TRBV28,TRBD1,TRBJ2-2,NA,TGTGCCAGCAGTTTACCGGGACAGGGGGCGCACGGGGAGCTGTTTTTT,CASSLPGQGAHGELFF
TRBV12-3/TRBV12-4,NA,TRBJ2-3,NA,TGTGCCAGCAGTTTACCCCCTTCGGATACGCAGTATTTT,CASSLPPSDTQYF
TRBV6-6,TRBD2,TRBJ2-7,NA,TGTGCCAGCAGCCCAGGACTAGCGGGACGATACGAGCAGTACTTC,CASSPGLAGRYEQYF
TRBV28,NA,TRBJ1-3,once,TGTGCCAGCAGTTTGACAGGAGGAAACACCATATATTTT,CASSLTGGNTIYF
TRBV6-6,TRBD1,TRBJ1-3,NA,TGTGCCAGCAGTTCACAGGGGAACGCCGGAAACACCATATATTTT,CASSSQGNAGNTIYF
TRBV9,TRBD2,TRBJ2-3,NA,TGTGCCAGCAGCGTAGCGGGAGGACGTGCAGATACGCAGTATTTT,CASSVAGGRADTQYF
TRBV4-3,TRBD1,TRBJ1-1,few,TGCGCCAGCAGCCGGACAGGGAACACTGAAGCTTTCTTT,CASSRTGNTEAFF
TRBV4-1,NA,TRBJ1-2,NA,TGCGCCAGCAGCCAAGATGGACAGAGAACCGACTATGGCTACACCTTC,CASSQDGQRTDYGYTF
TRBV3-1/TRBV3-2,NA,TRBJ1-5,NA,TGTGCCAGCAGCCAAGCCAGGGCTTACCCTCAGCCCCAGCATTTT,CASSQARAYPQPQHF
TRBV19,TRBD2,TRBJ2-7,NA,TGTGCCAGTAGTATAGTGCCGGGAGGGAGGGACGAGCAGTACTTC,CASSIVPGGRDEQYF
TRBV6-6,TRBD1,TRBJ2-5,NA,TGTGCCAGCAGTGATCAGGGGGCCGTCGAGACCCAGTACTTC,CASSDQGAVETQYF
TRBV19,TRBD2,TRBJ2-2,NA,TGTGCCAGTAGGAGGGCGGGAGGTACCGGGGAGCTGTTTTTT,CASRRAGGTGELFF
TRBV18,NA,TRBJ2-6,NA,TGTGCCAGCTCACAGGACGGTGGGGGGACTGGGGCCAACGTCCTGACTTTC,CASSQDGGGTGANVLTF
TRBV2,TRBD2,TRBJ2-1,NA,TGTGCCAGCAGTGAACAAGCGGGAGGTACCTACAATGAGCAGTTCTTC,CASSEQAGGTYNEQFF
TRBV28,NA,TRBJ1-1,NA,TGTGCCAGCAGTTTAATAATGAACACTGAAGCTTTCTTT,CASSLIMNTEAFF
TRBV4-2,NA,TRBJ1-4,NA,TGTGCCAGCAGCCAAGTAGCGGCTTGGGGTGAAAAACTGTTTTTT,CASSQVAAWGEKLFF
TRBV7-8,TRBD2,TRBJ2-7,NA,TGTGCCAGCAGCTTTACTAGCGGGGGGAGCTCCTACGAGCAGTACTTC,CASSFTSGGSSYEQYF
TRBV6-5,TRBD1,TRBJ2-7,NA,TGTGCCAGCAGTTGGGGGGGACAGGGGGTCTACGAGCAGTACTTC,CASSWGGQGVYEQYF
TRBV5-1,TRBD2,TRBJ2-5,NA,TGCGCCAGCAGCTTTGCGGGGGTCCAAGAGACCCAGTACTTC,CASSFAGVQETQYF
TRBV5-1,NA,TRBJ2-1,NA,TGCGCCAGCAGCTTGCAACTAGCAAGCGGTGAGCAGTTCTTC,CASSLQLASGEQFF
TRBV5-1,TRBD1,TRBJ2-7,NA,TGCGCCAGCAGGCCGGACAGGGGATATATCTACGAGCAGTACTTC,CASRPDRGYIYEQYF
TRBV10-1,TRBD1,TRBJ2-4,once,TGCGCCAGCAGTCCGACAGGGACGGCCAAAAACATTCAGTACTTC,CASSPTGTAKNIQYF
TRBV19,NA,TRBJ2-7,NA,TGTGCCAGTAGTATTAAAATATCGGAGTTCTACGAGCAGTACTTC,CASSIKISEFYEQYF
TRBV2,TRBD2,TRBJ2-2,NA,TGTGCCAGCAGTGAAATGGTAGCGGGGGGCGGGAGGAACACCGGGGAGCTGTTTTTT,CASSEMVAGGGRNTGELFF
TRBV6-5,NA,TRBJ1-1,NA,TGTGCCAGCAGTTACTCGGGGGGGAACACTGAAGCTTTCTTT,CASSYSGGNTEAFF
TRBV11-3,TRBD2,TRBJ2-5,NA,TGTGCCAGCAGCTGGGGGACTAGCGGGGGACAACAAGAGACCCAGTACTTC,CASSWGTSGGQQETQYF
TRBV6-5,NA,TRBJ2-2,NA,TGTGCCAGCAGGAGGGACTTCACCGGGGAGCTGTTTTTT,CASRRDFTGELFF
TRBV15,NA,TRBJ1-2,NA,TGTGCCACCAGCAGGGGGCCCTATGGCTACACCTTC,CATSRGPYGYTF
TRBV6-2/TRBV6-3,NA,TRBJ2-1,NA,TGTGCCAGCAGTTACCGGGGGAGATTGAACAATGAGCAGTTCTTC,CASSYRGRLNNEQFF
TRBV9,TRBD1,TRBJ2-7,NA,TGTGCCAGCAGCGTAGGCGGGACAGGGGGGTTCTACGAGCAGTACTTC,CASSVGGTGGFYEQYF
TRBV9,TRBD2,TRBJ2-7,NA,TGTGCCAGCAGTTCACAAGCGGGAGCGAACTACGAGCAGTACTTC,CASSSQAGANYEQYF
TRBV7-2,NA,TRBJ2-1,NA,TGTGCCAGCAGCTTAGCGGGTCGGGAGAAGACACATGAGCAGTTCTTC,CASSLAGREKTHEQFF
TRBV28,NA,TRBJ2-7,few,TGTGCCAGCATAGCTTTGCGGCGTGGCTACGAGCAGTACTTC,CASIALRRGYEQYF
TRBV7-8,TRBD1,TRBJ1-6,few,TGTGCCAGCAGCTTAGAAGGACAGGTTTATAATTCACCCCTCCACTTT,CASSLEGQVYNSPLHF
TRBV3-1/TRBV3-2,TRBD2,TRBJ2-2,NA,TGTGCCAGCAGCCAAAGGGGAGGGACCGGGGAGCTGTTTTTT,CASSQRGGTGELFF
TRBV2,TRBD1,TRBJ2-1,NA,TGTGCCAGTTGCCGGGACAGCAACCCCTCCTACAATGAGCAGTTCTTC,CASCRDSNPSYNEQFF
TRBV24-1,NA,TRBJ2-2,NA,TGTGCCACCAGTAAAACAGGGAACACCGGGGAGCTGTTTTTT,CATSKTGNTGELFF
TRBV2,TRBD1,TRBJ2-4,NA,TGTGCCAGCAGTGACAGGGGGCAAAACACAAACATTCAGTACTTC,CASSDRGQNTNIQYF
TRBV6-1,NA,TRBJ2-7,NA,TGTGCCAGCAGTGAAGCCCCTAGACGGGAGCAGTACTTC,CASSEAPRREQYF
TRBV5-1,TRBD2,TRBJ2-3,NA,TGCGCCAGCAGCTTGGGTCCCAAACCGGGACTAGTGGTAGATACGCAGTATTTT,CASSLGPKPGLVVDTQYF
TRBV4-3,NA,TRBJ2-2,once,TGCGCCAGCAGCCCCCAGACCCTACGGGCCGGGGAGCTGTTTTTT,CASSPQTLRAGELFF
TRBV12-3/TRBV12-4,TRBD1,TRBJ1-2,NA,TGTGCCAGCAGTGCGGACAGGGAAAAGTCCCACACCTTC,CASSADREKSHTF
TRBV5-6,NA,TRBJ2-7,few,TGTGCCAGCAGCAAGGACAGAGCCTACGAGCAGTACTTC,CASSKDRAYEQYF
TRBV6-2/TRBV6-3,NA,TRBJ2-7,NA,TGTGCCAGCAGTTACTCGGCGGGACAGTACTACGAGCAGTACTTC,CASSYSAGQYYEQYF
TRBV11-3,TRBD2,TRBJ2-5,NA,TGTGCCAGCAGCTTAGGTCGGGGAGGGCCCTATCAAGAGACCCAGTACTTC,CASSLGRGGPYQETQYF